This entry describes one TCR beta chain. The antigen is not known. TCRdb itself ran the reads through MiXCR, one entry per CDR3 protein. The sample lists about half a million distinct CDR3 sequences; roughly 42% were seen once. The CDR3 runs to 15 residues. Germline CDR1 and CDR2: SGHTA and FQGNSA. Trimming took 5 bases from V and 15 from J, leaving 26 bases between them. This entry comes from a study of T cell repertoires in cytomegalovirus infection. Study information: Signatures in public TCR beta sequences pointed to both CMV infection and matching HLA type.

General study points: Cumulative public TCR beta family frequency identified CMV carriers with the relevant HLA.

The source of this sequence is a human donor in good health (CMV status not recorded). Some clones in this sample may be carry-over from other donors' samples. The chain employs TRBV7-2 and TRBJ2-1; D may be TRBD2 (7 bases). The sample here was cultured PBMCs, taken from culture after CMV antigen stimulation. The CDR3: CASSPAGGGLNEGFF. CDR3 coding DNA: TGTGCCAGCAGCCCCGCGGGCGGGGGCCTAAATGAGGGGTTCTTC.